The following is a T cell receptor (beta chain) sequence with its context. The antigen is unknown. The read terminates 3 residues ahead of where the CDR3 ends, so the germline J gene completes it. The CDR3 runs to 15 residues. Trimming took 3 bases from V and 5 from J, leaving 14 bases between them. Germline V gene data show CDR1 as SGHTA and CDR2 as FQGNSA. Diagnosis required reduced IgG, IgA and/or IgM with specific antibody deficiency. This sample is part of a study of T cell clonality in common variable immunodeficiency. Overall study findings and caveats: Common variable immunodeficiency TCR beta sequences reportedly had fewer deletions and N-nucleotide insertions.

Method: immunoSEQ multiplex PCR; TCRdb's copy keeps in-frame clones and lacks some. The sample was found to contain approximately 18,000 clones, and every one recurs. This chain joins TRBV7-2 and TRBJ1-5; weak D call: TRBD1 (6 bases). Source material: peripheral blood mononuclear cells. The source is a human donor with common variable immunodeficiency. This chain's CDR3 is CASSFSTGTDQPQHF. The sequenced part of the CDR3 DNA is TGTGCCAGCAGCTTTAGCACAGGGACGGATCAGCCC.